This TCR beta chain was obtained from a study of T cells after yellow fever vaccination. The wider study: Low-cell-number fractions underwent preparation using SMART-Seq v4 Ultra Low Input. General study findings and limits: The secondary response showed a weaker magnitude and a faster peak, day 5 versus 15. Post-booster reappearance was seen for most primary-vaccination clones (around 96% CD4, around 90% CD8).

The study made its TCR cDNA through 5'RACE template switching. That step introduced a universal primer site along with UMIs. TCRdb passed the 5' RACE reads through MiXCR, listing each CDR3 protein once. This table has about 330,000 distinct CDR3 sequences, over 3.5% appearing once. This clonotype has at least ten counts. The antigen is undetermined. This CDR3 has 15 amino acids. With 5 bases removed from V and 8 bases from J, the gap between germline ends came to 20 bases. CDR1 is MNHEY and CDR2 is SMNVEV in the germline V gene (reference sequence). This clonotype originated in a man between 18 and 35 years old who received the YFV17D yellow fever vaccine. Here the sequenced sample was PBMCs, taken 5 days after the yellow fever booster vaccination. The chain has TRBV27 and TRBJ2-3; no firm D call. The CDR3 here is CASSPRLHGFSTQYF. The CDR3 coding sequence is TGTGCCAGCAGTCCTCGACTCCACGGATTCAGTACGCAGTATTTT.